This TCR beta chain came from a study of T cell changes during pregnancy in multiple sclerosis. This clone appeared a single time. Assay used: immunoSEQ multiplex PCR; TCRdb lists only in-frame clones, some missing. The table has around 95,000 clones, around 92% seen once; the top ten hold about 2%. V was pared by 5 bases and J by 5 bases, with 2 bases of the junction left unmatched. The V gene's germline CDR1 is DFQATT and CDR2 SNEGSKA (reference sequence). There are 11 residues in the CDR3. The receptor comes from a female donor in good health, enrolled as a control in a pregnancy study. This sample comprised peripheral blood, obtained after pregnancy. This chain links TRBV20-1 with TRBJ2-5; 7 bases line up with TRBD1. The CDR3 sequence is CSAAGGETQYF. In nucleotides, the CDR3 is TGCAGTGCTGCAGGGGGTGAGACCCAGTACTTC.